These 8 T cell receptor beta chains were sequenced from one sample in a study of T cell changes during pregnancy in multiple sclerosis. Some clones are missing from TCRdb's copy, which holds only in-frame ones; the method was immunoSEQ multiplex PCR. This sample has more than 15,000 clones; roughly 83% occur once, and the top ten carry roughly 15%. Material: CD8+ T cells from peripheral blood mononuclear cells, obtained after pregnancy. Source of these receptors: a female donor in good health, enrolled as a control in a pregnancy study.

This clone is judged medium-sized. The J gene is TRBJ2-7, the V gene TRBV6-1; 9 nucleotides match TRBD2. CDR3 length: 15 amino acids. Germline CDR1 reads MNHNS; CDR2 reads SASEGT. V was pared by 10 bases and J by 3 bases, with 13 bases of the junction left unmatched. CDR3 in amino acids: CATHVGLAGSYEQYF. CDR3 DNA: TGTGCCACTCACGTGGGGCTAGCGGGGAGCTACGAGCAGTACTTC.

The rearrangement joins TRBV7-6 to TRBJ1-1; 7 bases are shared with TRBD1. V lost 5 bases, J lost 7 bases, and 4 bases stayed unmatched. CDR3 length: 12 amino acids. Germline CDR1 reads SGHVS; CDR2 reads FNYEAQ. Written as DNA, the CDR3 is TGTGCCAGCAGCCGACAGGGTCTTGAAGCTTTCTTT. Translated: CASSRQGLEAFF.

This clone has just one count. This sequence joins TRBV4-2 and TRBJ2-1; TRBD2 aligns across 12 bases. In germline, CDR1 is LGHNA, CDR2 YNFKEQ. This CDR3 contains 16 residues. Germline trimming cut 4 bases from V and 7 bases from J; bases unmatched to any gene: 8. CDR3 sequence reads: CASSPHPSGGANEQFF. CDR3 DNA sequence: TGTGCCAGCAGCCCCCATCCTAGCGGGGGGGCAAATGAGCAGTTCTTC.

The chain links TRBV11-3 to TRBJ2-5, with D possibly matching TRBD2 (6 bases). Germline CDR1 SGHNT, CDR2 YENEEA. The V end was cut by 1 base, the J end by 2 bases, with 11 bases between. This CDR3 is 15 amino acids long. CDR3 in amino acids: CASSLGGSGQETQYF. CDR3 in DNA: TGTGCCAGCAGCTTAGGTGGTAGCGGACAAGAGACCCAGTACTTC. The variable domain in full, with the rest retrieved from reference TRBV11-3 and TRBJ2-5, is EAGVVQSPRYKIIEKKQPVAFWCNPISGHNTLYWYLQNLGQGPELLIRYENEEAVDDSQLPKDRFSAERLKGVDSTLKIQPAELGDSAVYLCASSLGGSGQETQYFGPGTRLLVL.

This chain connects TRBV27 to TRBJ2-3; 7 bases agree with TRBD2. Losses at the gene ends were 1 base for V and 1 base for J; bases not matched to a gene: 8. CDR3 length: 17 residues. In germline, CDR1 is MNHEY, CDR2 SMNVEV (reference sequence). The CDR3 region has the DNA TGTGCCAGCAGTTTATGGGGGGGGGTCGTGGGCACAGATACGCAGTATTTT. Its protein is CASSLWGGVVGTDTQYF.

J is TRBJ2-1 and V is TRBV29-1; 11 nucleotides align to TRBD2. Trimming at V came to 2 bases and at J to 6 bases, leaving 3 bases not matched to a gene. Germline lookup yields CDR1 SQVTM and CDR2 ANQGSEA. The CDR3 sequence is 14 residues long. CDR3 nucleotides: TGCAGCGTTGAACTTAGCGGGAGGGGCAATGAGCAGTTCTTC. Its protein product is CSVELSGRGNEQFF.

The chain carries TRBV13 and TRBJ2-4; TRBD2 matches 13 bases. Germline V gene data show CDR1 as PRHDT and CDR2 as FYEKMQ (reference sequence). The CDR3 sequence is 17 residues long. Trimming cost V 5 bases and J 8 bases; bases outside gene matches: 12. The CDR3 protein is CASSQWTSGGKGYIQYF. The CDR3 region has the DNA TGTGCCAGCAGCCAGTGGACTAGCGGGGGCAAGGGTTACATTCAGTACTTC.

This clone has just one count. This rearrangement joins TRBV2 to TRBJ1-2; D not resolved. There are 15 residues in the CDR3. CDR1 and CDR2 from the germline V gene are SNHLY and FYNNEI. Trimming removed 1 base from V and 1 base from J, with 10 bases in between. The CDR3 coding sequence is TGTGCCAGCAGTGAAGGGGCCAGGCATAACTATGGCTACACCTTC. This gives the protein CASSEGARHNYGYTF.